This entry features one TCR beta chain sequence. This sample is drawn from a study of cytomegalovirus exposure and HLA in healthy donors. The PCR had 60 Vbeta and 13 Jbeta primers. The method was immunoSEQ multiplex PCR; TCRdb's version includes in-frame clones alone and lacks a portion of them. The table includes about 110,000 clones, 60% to 80% detected once. CDR1 and CDR2 from the germline V gene are SNHLY and FYNNEI. The CDR3 covers 13 residues. Trimming removed 9 bases from V and 7 bases from J, with 18 bases in between. The sample comprised PBMCs. The rearrangement uses TRBV2 and TRBJ1-2; TRBD1 might be the D (6 bases). The TCR was taken from a boy younger than 18 in good health and CMV-seronegative. The CDR3 coding sequence is TGTGCCAGTTCCCGTCAGGGGATTCGTGGCTACACCTTC. Translation: CASSRQGIRGYTF.